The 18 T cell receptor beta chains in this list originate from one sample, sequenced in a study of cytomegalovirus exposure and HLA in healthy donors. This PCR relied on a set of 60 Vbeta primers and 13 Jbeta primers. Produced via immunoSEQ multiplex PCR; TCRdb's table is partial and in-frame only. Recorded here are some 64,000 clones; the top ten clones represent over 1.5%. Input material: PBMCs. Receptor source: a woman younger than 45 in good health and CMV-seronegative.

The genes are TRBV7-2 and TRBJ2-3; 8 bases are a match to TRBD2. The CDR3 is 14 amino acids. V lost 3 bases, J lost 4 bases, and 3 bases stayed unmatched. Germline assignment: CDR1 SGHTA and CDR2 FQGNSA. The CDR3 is CASSFTGGPDTQYF. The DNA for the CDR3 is TGTGCCAGCAGCTTCACGGGGGGGCCAGATACGCAGTATTTT.

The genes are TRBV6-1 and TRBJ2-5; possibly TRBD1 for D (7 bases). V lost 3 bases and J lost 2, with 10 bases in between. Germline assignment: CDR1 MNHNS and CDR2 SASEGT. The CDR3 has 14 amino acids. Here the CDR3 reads CASSDGGQQETQYF. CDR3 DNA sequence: TGTGCCAGCAGTGACGGGGGACAGCAAGAGACCCAGTACTTC.

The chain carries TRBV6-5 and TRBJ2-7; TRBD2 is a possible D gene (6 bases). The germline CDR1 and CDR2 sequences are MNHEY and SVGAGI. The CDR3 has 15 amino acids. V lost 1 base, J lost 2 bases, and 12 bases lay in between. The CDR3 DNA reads TGTGCCAGCAGTTACTTTAGCGGAAGCGCCTACGAGCAGTACTTC. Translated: CASSYFSGSAYEQYF.

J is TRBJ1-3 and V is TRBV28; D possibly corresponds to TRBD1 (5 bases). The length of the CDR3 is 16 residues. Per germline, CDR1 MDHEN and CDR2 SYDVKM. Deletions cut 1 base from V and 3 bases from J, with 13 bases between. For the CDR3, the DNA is TGTGCCAGCAGTTTATCGGAGGGGAACATTGGAAACACCATATATTTT. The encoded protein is CASSLSEGNIGNTIYF.

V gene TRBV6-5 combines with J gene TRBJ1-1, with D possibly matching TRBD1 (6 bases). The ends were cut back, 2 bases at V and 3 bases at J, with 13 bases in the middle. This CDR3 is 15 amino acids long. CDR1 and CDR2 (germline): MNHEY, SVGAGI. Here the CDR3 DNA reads TGTGCCAGCAGTTACCTCGGCAGGGGAGACACTGAAGCTTTCTTT. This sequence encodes CASSYLGRGDTEAFF.

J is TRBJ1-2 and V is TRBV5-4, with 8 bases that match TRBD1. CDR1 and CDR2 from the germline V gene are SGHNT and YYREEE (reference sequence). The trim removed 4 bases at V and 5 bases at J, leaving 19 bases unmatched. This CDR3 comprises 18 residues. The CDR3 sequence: CASSPVSRGQVYNYGYTF. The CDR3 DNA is TGTGCCAGCAGCCCCGTGTCCAGGGGGCAAGTGTATAATTATGGCTACACCTTC.

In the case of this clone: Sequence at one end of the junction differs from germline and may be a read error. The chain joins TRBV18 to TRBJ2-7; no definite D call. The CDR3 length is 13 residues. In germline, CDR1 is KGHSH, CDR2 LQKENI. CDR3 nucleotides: TGTGCCAGCTCACCAGGTGCGGCGGAGAAAAGTGACTTC. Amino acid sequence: CASSPGAAEKSDF.

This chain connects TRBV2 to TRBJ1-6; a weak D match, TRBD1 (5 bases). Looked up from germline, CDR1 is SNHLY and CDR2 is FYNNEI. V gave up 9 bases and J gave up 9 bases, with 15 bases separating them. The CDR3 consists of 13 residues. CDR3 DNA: TGTGCCAGAGGAGGGGAGAGAAGTTCACCCCTCCACTTT. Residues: CARGGERSSPLHF.

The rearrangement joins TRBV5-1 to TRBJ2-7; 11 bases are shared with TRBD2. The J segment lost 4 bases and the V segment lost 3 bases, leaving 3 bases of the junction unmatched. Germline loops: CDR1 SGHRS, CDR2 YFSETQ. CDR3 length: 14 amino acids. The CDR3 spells CASSSGLAGYEQYF. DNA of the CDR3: TGCGCCAGCAGCTCTGGACTAGCGGGTTACGAGCAGTACTTC. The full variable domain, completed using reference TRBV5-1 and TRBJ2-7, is KAGVTQTPRYLIKTRGQQVTLSCSPISGHRSVSWYQQTPGQGLQFLFEYFSETQRNKGNFPGRFSGRQFSNSRSEMNVSTLELGDSALYLCASSSGLAGYEQYFGPGTRLTVT.

In DNA, the CDR3 is TGTGCCAGCAGTTGGGGGGTCGGTTATCAGCCCCAGCATTTT. This encodes CASSWGVGYQPQHF. V usage is TRBV27 and J usage is TRBJ1-5; maybe TRBD1 (5 bases). The CDR3 covers 14 residues. Germline loops: CDR1 MNHEY, CDR2 SMNVEV (reference sequence). Trimming cost V 4 bases and J 5 bases, with 12 bases left between them.

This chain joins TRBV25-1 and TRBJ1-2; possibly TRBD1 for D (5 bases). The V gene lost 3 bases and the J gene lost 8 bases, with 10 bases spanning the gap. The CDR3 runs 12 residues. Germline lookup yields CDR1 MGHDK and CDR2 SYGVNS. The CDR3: CASSEGGVGYTF. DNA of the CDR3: TGTGCCAGCAGTGAGGGGGGGGTCGGCTACACCTTC.

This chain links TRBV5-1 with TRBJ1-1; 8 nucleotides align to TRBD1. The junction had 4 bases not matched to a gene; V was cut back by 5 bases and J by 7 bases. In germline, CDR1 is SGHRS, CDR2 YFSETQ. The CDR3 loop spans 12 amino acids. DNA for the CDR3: TGCGCCAGCAGGTCAGGGGGCTTTGAAGCTTTCTTT. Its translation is CASRSGGFEAFF. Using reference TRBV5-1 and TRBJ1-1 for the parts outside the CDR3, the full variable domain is KAGVTQTPRYLIKTRGQQVTLSCSPISGHRSVSWYQQTPGQGLQFLFEYFSETQRNKGNFPGRFSGRQFSNSRSEMNVSTLELGDSALYLCASRSGGFEAFFGQGTRLTVV.

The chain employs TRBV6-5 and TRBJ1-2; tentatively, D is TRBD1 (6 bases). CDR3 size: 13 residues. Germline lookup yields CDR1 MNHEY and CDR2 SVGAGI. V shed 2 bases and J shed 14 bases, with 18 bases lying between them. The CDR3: CASSYQRGNQGTF. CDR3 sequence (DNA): TGTGCCAGCAGTTACCAGAGGGGCAACCAGGGGACCTTC.

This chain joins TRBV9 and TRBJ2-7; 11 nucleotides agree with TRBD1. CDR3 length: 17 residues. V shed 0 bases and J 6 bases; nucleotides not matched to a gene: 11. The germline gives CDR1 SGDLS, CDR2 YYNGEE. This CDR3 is CASSVVQAGQGVSEQYF. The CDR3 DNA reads TGTGCCAGCAGCGTAGTGCAAGCGGGACAGGGGGTATCCGAGCAGTACTTC.

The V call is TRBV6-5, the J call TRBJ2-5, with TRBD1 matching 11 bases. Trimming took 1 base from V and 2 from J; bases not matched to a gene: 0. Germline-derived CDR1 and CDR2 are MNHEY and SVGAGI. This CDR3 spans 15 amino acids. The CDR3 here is CASSYWDRGQETQYF. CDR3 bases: TGTGCCAGCAGTTACTGGGACAGGGGGCAAGAGACCCAGTACTTC.

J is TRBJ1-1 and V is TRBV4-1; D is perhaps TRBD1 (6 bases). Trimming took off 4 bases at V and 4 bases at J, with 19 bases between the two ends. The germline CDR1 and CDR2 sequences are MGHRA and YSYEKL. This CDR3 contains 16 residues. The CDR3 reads CASSPRSRGVGTEAFF. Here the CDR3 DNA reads TGCGCCAGCAGCCCCCGATCCAGGGGAGTGGGCACTGAAGCTTTCTTT.

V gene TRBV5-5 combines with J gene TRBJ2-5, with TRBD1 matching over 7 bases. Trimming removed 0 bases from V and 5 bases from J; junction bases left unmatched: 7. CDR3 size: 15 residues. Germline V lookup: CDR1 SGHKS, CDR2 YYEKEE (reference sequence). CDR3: CASSLEGTDLETQYF. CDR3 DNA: TGTGCCAGCAGCTTGGAGGGGACAGATCTGGAGACCCAGTACTTC. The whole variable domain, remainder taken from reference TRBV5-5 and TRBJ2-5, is DAGVTQSPTHLIKTRGQQVTLRCSPISGHKSVSWYQQVLGQGPQFIFQYYEKEERGRGNFPDRFSARQFPNYSSELNVNALLLGDSALYLCASSLEGTDLETQYFGPGTRLLVL.

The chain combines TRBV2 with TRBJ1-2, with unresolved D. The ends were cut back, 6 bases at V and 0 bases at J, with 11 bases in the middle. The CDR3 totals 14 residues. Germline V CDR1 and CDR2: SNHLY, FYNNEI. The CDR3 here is CASSARGANYGYTF. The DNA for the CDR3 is TGTGCCAGCAGCGCCCGTGGAGCTAACTATGGCTACACCTTC.